The 13 T cell receptor beta chains presented below share a single source sample, sequenced in a study of blood T cell repertoires in COVID-19. Using immunoSEQ multiplex PCR, the repertoire was profiled, and TCRdb retains in-frame clones only, with some absent. There are 300,000 to 450,000 clones in the sample; around 87% occur only once, and over 9.5% lies in the top ten. Sequenced sample: peripheral blood. All receptors come from a woman in her 30s with COVID-19, enrolled during active disease.

The rearrangement links TRBV6-5 to TRBJ2-5; D might be TRBD2 (5 bases). The V and J ends lost 0 bases and 3 bases respectively, with 8 bases between them. Germline lookup yields CDR1 MNHEY and CDR2 SVGAGI. The CDR3 contains 14 residues. The CDR3 coding sequence is TGTGCCAGCAGTTACTCGATCGGGGAAGAGACCCAGTACTTC. It is translated as CASSYSIGEETQYF.

J is TRBJ2-7 and V is TRBV7-2; TRBD2 is a possible D gene (5 bases). Trimming pared 3 bases from V and 4 bases from J, leaving 10 bases between. Per germline, CDR1 SGHTA and CDR2 FQGNSA. The CDR3 length is 13 residues. The CDR3 DNA reads TGTGCCAGCAGCTTGGAGAGGGCTTACGAGCAGTACTTC. Translating gives CASSLERAYEQYF.

The rearrangement uses TRBV13 and TRBJ2-2, with D possibly TRBD2 on 5 matching bases. V was cut by 2 bases and J by 9 bases, with 19 bases left in between. The CDR3 consists of 16 residues. CDR1 and CDR2 (germline): PRHDT, FYEKMQ (reference sequence). As DNA, the CDR3 is TGTGCCAGCAGCTTAATGGCGCTAGCACCTCACCGGGAGCTGTTTTTT. Residues: CASSLMALAPHRELFF.

The chain joins TRBV5-1 to TRBJ2-1, with TRBD2 matching 8 bases. The CDR3 is 15 residues long. The ends lost 3 bases at V and 0 bases at J; junction bases unmatched: 2. Germline loops: CDR1 SGHRS, CDR2 YFSETQ. CDR3 loop: CASSYSGSSYNEQFF. CDR3 coding DNA: TGCGCCAGCAGCTACAGCGGGAGCTCCTACAATGAGCAGTTCTTC. Variable domain in full (rest from reference TRBV5-1 and TRBJ2-1): KAGVTQTPRYLIKTRGQQVTLSCSPISGHRSVSWYQQTPGQGLQFLFEYFSETQRNKGNFPGRFSGRQFSNSRSEMNVSTLELGDSALYLCASSYSGSSYNEQFFGPGTRLTVL.

The J gene is TRBJ2-2, the V gene TRBV19; 10 bases map to TRBD1. CDR1 and CDR2 from the germline V gene are LNHDA and SQIVND (reference sequence). This CDR3 comprises 16 residues. V shed 3 bases and J 5 bases; nucleotides not matched to a gene: 6. CDR3 region: CASSMRGQGLTGELFF. The CDR3 DNA is TGTGCCAGTAGTATGAGGGGACAGGGGTTAACCGGGGAGCTGTTTTTT.

DNA for the CDR3: TGTGCCAGCCGAACAGGGGGCCGTTACAATGAGCAGTTCTTC. The encoded protein is CASRTGGRYNEQFF. V usage is TRBV6-5 and J usage is TRBJ2-1; the match to TRBD1 covers 9 bases. Per germline, CDR1 MNHEY and CDR2 SVGAGI. This CDR3 is built from 14 residues. The V and J ends lost 8 bases and 4 bases, in that order; junction bases with no gene match: 6.

The rearrangement joins TRBV6-5 to TRBJ2-3; 10 positions agree with TRBD1. Germline CDR1 reads MNHEY; CDR2 reads SVGAGI. This CDR3 has 15 amino acids. J gave up 5 bases and V 5 bases, and 7 bases lay outside the gene matches. CDR3 in DNA: TGTGCCAGCAGTCTGGGACAGGGGATGGTAGATACGCAGTATTTT. Protein product: CASSLGQGMVDTQYF.

The chain employs TRBV6-5 and TRBJ2-1; 11 bases map to TRBD2. Germline CDR1 MNHEY, CDR2 SVGAGI. CDR3 size: 15 residues. The V and J ends lost 5 bases and 11 bases, in that order; junction bases with no gene match: 11. The CDR3 here is CASSQGLAVPPQQFF. Here the CDR3 DNA reads TGTGCCAGCAGTCAGGGACTAGCGGTCCCCCCCCAGCAGTTCTTC.

This clone has only a few counts. The DNA for the CDR3 is TGTGCCAGCAGTTACTCTCCGATCGGGGGAATTCACGATGAGCAGTTCTTC. This translates into CASSYSPIGGIHDEQFF. V usage is TRBV6-2 or TRBV6-3 and J usage is TRBJ2-1; D may be TRBD2 (6 bases). Germline CDR1 reads MNHEY; CDR2 reads SVGEGT. The CDR3 totals 17 residues. V was cut by 0 bases and J by 8 bases, with 20 bases left in between.

In the case of this clone: Within the sample, other DNA sequences also encode this same CDR3. This chain connects TRBV7-3 to TRBJ2-3; 7 bases align to TRBD2. The J segment lost 6 bases and the V segment lost 2 bases, leaving 2 bases of the junction unmatched. This CDR3 region has 13 residues. Germline V lookup: CDR1 SGHTA, CDR2 FQGTGA. CDR3 DNA sequence: TGTGCCAGCAGCTTATCGCGGGGGGATACGCAGTATTTT. Translated: CASSLSRGDTQYF. Full variable domain (outside the CDR3, taken from reference TRBV7-3 and TRBJ2-3): GAGVSQTPSNKVTEKGKYVELRCDPISGHTALYWYRQSLGQGPEFLIYFQGTGAADDSGLPNDRFFAVRPEGSVSTLKIQRTERGDSAVYLCASSLSRGDTQYFGPGTRLTVL.

V is TRBV28 and J is TRBJ1-2; 12 bases are shared with TRBD1. Germline values: CDR1 MDHEN, CDR2 SYDVKM. CDR3 length: 14 amino acids. V was pared by 6 bases and J by 6 bases, with 5 bases of the junction left unmatched. The CDR3 sequence: CASRGQGARDGYTF. The CDR3 bases are TGTGCCAGCAGGGGACAGGGGGCGAGGGATGGCTACACCTTC.

This clone was seen many times. The chain recombines TRBV9 with TRBJ2-1, with TRBD2 identical over 8 bases. The trim removed 0 bases at V and 4 bases at J, leaving 6 bases unmatched. Looked up from germline, CDR1 is SGDLS and CDR2 is YYNGEE. CDR3 length: 16 amino acids. CDR3 protein: CASSVDSGIGYNEQFF. The CDR3 bases are TGTGCCAGCAGCGTAGATAGCGGGATAGGTTACAATGAGCAGTTCTTC.

The CDR3 loop reads CASSGSTYEQYF. CDR3 nucleotide sequence: TGTGCCAGCAGCGGGAGCACCTACGAGCAGTACTTC. V is TRBV25-1 and J is TRBJ2-7; D perhaps matches TRBD2 (6 bases). CDR1 is MGHDK, CDR2 SYGVNS, per germline. Trimming removed 6 bases at V and 2 bases at J, with 8 bases between. The CDR3 is 12 residues long.